One and the same sample provided the 14 T cell receptor beta chains below, sequenced in a study of T cell repertoires in cytomegalovirus infection. Each CDR3 protein gets one entry after TCRdb re-called the reads with MiXCR. The sample lists 110,000 to 150,000 distinct CDR3 sequences, over 25% occurring once. These receptors have no identified antigens. Sequencing used CD8+ T cells from cultured PBMCs, obtained from culture after CMV antigen stimulation. These receptors originate from a human donor in good health (CMV status not recorded). Some clones in this sample may be carry-over from other donors' samples.

The V and J genes are TRBV7-8 and TRBJ2-2; maybe TRBD1 (6 bases). The V end lost 2 bases, the J end lost 2 bases, and 9 bases lay between the germline ends. The CDR3 contains 15 residues. Germline V gene data show CDR1 as SGHVS and CDR2 as FQNEAQ. The CDR3 sequence is CASSLWTVNTGELFF. The CDR3 DNA reads as TGTGCCAGCAGCTTATGGACAGTTAACACCGGGGAGCTGTTTTTT.

CDR3 in amino acids: CASSLQSFTGELFF. The CDR3 DNA reads TGTGCCAGCAGCTTACAGTCGTTCACCGGGGAGCTGTTTTTT. V usage is TRBV7-4 and J usage is TRBJ2-2; D gene uncertain. CDR1 and CDR2 (germline): SGHVT, SQSDAQ. The V gene lost 2 bases and the J gene lost 4 bases, with 8 bases spanning the gap. The CDR3 extends over 14 amino acids.

Comments on this clonotype: One junction end does not reproduce the germline sequence, and a read error may be involved. The gene calls are TRBV27 and TRBJ2-2; tentative D call: TRBD1 (6 bases). The CDR3 extends over 14 amino acids. Germline-derived CDR1 and CDR2 are MNHEY and SMNVEV (reference sequence). In DNA, the CDR3 is TGTGCCAGCAGTTTAGAGGGACACACCGGGGAGCTGTCTTTT. Protein: CASSLEGHTGELSF.

This clonotype has just a few counts. In DNA, the CDR3 is TGTGCCAGCAGCCAGCAGGATTACAATGAGCAGTTCTTC. Amino acids: CASSQQDYNEQFF. The V call is TRBV7-3, the J call TRBJ2-1, with no clear D. The V gene's germline CDR1 is SGHTA and CDR2 FQGTGA. The CDR3 consists of 13 residues. V lost 5 bases and J lost 4, with 9 bases in between.

The chain recombines TRBV7-6 with TRBJ2-7; 9 bases match TRBD2. V shed 5 bases and J 2 bases; nucleotides not matched to a gene: 10. The CDR3 is 16 residues long. The germline gives CDR1 SGHVS, CDR2 FNYEAQ. The CDR3 nucleotides read TGTGCCAGCAGCCCAAGACTAGCGGAAGGGACCTACGAGCAGTACTTC. Its translation: CASSPRLAEGTYEQYF.

This clonotype was counted a few times. The chain uses TRBV4-1 and TRBJ2-5, with 10 nucleotides matching TRBD1. Germline lookup yields CDR1 MGHRA and CDR2 YSYEKL. V lost 6 bases to trimming and J lost 3 bases; unmatched junction nucleotides: 1. The CDR3 has 13 residues. CDR3 loop: CASRGTGEETQYF. In nucleotides, the CDR3 is TGCGCCAGCAGAGGGACAGGGGAAGAGACCCAGTACTTC.

The gene calls are TRBV12-3 or TRBV12-4 and TRBJ2-1; TRBD1 matches 7 bases. With 8 bases clipped from V and 4 bases from J, the junction kept 5 bases outside the gene matches. The length of the CDR3 is 13 residues. The CDR3 spells CASRDSTYNEQFF. For the CDR3, the DNA is TGTGCCAGCCGGGACAGCACTTACAATGAGCAGTTCTTC.

The chain carries TRBV7-8 and TRBJ2-1, with D possibly matching TRBD2 (6 bases). Germline CDR1 SGHVS, CDR2 FQNEAQ. This CDR3 spans 15 amino acids. V was cut by 2 bases and J by 7 bases, with 15 bases left in between. The CDR3 sequence: CASSLYETRVNEQFF. In nucleotides, the CDR3 is TGTGCCAGCAGCTTATACGAGACTAGGGTTAATGAGCAGTTCTTC.

As regards this clonotype: No conserved phenylalanine or tryptophan is present at the end of the CDR3, so a read error is the likely explanation. The CDR3 DNA sequence: TGCAGCGTTGAGGATGTGCCAGATACGCAGTATATT. This sequence encodes CSVEDVPDTQYI. V gene TRBV29-1 combines with J gene TRBJ2-3; D is ambiguous. The CDR3 is 12 amino acids. The V end was cut by 3 bases, the J end by 4 bases, with 8 bases between. Germline V gives CDR1 SQVTM, CDR2 ANQGSEA.

This clonotype was seen only a few times. The rearrangement links TRBV7-2 to TRBJ2-7; D not certain. The germline V and J ends were trimmed by 2 bases and 4 bases, with 9 bases remaining between them. The germline gives CDR1 SGHTA, CDR2 FQGNSA. The CDR3 loop spans 13 amino acids. The CDR3 protein is CASSLFSRYEQYF. The CDR3 DNA sequence: TGTGCCAGCAGCTTATTTTCAAGATACGAGCAGTACTTC. Drawing the rest from reference TRBV7-2 and TRBJ2-7, the complete variable domain is GAGVSQSPSNKVTEKGKDVELRCDPISGHTALYWYRQSLGQGLEFLIYFQGNSAPDKSGLPSDRFSAERTGGSVSTLTIQRTQQEDSAVYLCASSLFSRYEQYFGPGTRLTVT.

The V call is TRBV20-1, the J call TRBJ2-1; TRBD2 aligns across 14 bases. The germline V gene has CDR1 DFQATT and CDR2 SNEGSKA (reference sequence). Trimming took 3 bases from V and 6 from J; bases not matched to a gene: 4. This CDR3 comprises 15 residues. The CDR3 nucleotides are TGCAGTGCTAGGGGACTAGCGGGGGATTCCAATGAGCAGTTCTTC. Its translation is CSARGLAGDSNEQFF.

This clonotype has ten or more counts. The chain has TRBV6-1 and TRBJ1-1; D unclear. Germline CDR1 reads MNHNS; CDR2 reads SASEGT. The CDR3 consists of 14 residues. Trimming took 2 bases from V and 3 from J, leaving 10 bases between them. The CDR3 loop reads CASSETGGDTEAFF. The CDR3 DNA follows: TGTGCCAGCAGTGAAACTGGCGGTGACACTGAAGCTTTCTTT.

DNA for the CDR3: TGCAGCGTTAGGTCAGGGCTGAACTATGGCTACACCTTC. Translation: CSVRSGLNYGYTF. This rearrangement joins TRBV29-1 to TRBJ1-2; weak D call: TRBD1 (5 bases). V lost 5 bases, J lost 2 bases, and 12 bases lay in between. The CDR3 is 13 amino acids. The germline CDR1 and CDR2 sequences are SQVTM and ANQGSEA.

This clonotype was detected ten times or more. The chain uses TRBV28 and TRBJ1-1; 8 bases agree with TRBD1. Trimming cost V 5 bases and J 4 bases; bases outside gene matches: 6. The CDR3 is 14 amino acids. CDR1 and CDR2 from the germline V gene are MDHEN and SYDVKM. CDR3 protein: CASSLQGAGTEAFF. The CDR3 nucleotides read TGTGCCAGCAGTCTTCAGGGGGCCGGCACTGAAGCTTTCTTT.